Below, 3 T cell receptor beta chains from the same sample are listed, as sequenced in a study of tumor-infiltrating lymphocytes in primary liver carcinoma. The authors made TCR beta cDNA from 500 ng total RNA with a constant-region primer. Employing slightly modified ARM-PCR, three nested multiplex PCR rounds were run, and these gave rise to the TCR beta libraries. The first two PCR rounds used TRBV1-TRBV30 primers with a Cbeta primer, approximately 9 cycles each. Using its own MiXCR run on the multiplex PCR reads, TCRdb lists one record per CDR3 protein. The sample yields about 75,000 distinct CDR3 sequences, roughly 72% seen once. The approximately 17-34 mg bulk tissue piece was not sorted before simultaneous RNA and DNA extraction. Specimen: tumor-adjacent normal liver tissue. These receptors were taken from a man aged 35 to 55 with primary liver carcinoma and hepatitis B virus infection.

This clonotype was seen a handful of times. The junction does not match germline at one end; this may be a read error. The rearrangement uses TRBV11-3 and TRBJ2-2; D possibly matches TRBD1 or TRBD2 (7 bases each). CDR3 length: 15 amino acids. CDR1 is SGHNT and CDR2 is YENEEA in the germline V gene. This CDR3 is CASSPGGQRTGKLFF. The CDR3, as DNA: TGTGCCAGCAGCCCGGGGGGACAGCGCACCGGGAAGCTGTTTTTT.

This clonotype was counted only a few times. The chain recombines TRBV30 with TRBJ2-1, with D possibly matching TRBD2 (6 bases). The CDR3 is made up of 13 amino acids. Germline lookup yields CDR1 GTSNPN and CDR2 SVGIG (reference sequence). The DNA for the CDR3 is TGTGTCTTCAGGGTAGCGGCTTACAATGAGCAGTTCTTC. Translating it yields CVFRVAAYNEQFF.

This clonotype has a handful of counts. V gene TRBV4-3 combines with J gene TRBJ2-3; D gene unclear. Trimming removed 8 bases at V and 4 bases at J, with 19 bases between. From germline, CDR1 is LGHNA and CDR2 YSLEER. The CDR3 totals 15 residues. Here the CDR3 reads CASQVAENGADTQYF. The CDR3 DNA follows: TGCGCCAGCCAAGTGGCAGAGAATGGTGCAGATACGCAGTATTTT.